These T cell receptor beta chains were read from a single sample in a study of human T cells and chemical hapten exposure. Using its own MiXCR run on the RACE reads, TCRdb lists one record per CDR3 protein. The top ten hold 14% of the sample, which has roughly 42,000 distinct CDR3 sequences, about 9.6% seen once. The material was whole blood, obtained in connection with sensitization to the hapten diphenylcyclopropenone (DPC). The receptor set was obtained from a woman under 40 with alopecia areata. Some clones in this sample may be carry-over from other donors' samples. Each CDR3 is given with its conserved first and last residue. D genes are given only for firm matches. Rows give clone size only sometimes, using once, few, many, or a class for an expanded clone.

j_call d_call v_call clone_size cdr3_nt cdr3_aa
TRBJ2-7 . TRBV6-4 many TGTGCCAGCAGCGTAGGGCCGGGGGATACCTACGAGCAGTACTTC CASSVGPGDTYEQYF
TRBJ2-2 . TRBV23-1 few TGCGCCAGCAGTCAATCGAAGCAGGTGGCGAACACCGGGGAGCTGTTTTTT CASSQSKQVANTGELFF
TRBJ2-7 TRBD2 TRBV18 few TGTGCCAGCTCACCGACGCAGCGGGGGGTTGCCTACGAGCAGTACTTC CASSPTQRGVAYEQYF
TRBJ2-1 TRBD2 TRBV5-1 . TGCGCCAGCAGCTTATCTAGCGGGGGGGCCGAGGATGAGCAGTTCTTC CASSLSSGGAEDEQFF
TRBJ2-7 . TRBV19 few TGTGCCAGTAGTATAGCCCCGGGACCACCCATCAACGAGCAGTACTTC CASSIAPGPPINEQYF
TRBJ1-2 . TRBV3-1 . TGTGCCAGCAGCCCACTTCGGGGGGTCTATGGCTACACCTTC CASSPLRGVYGYTF
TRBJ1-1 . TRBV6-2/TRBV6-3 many TGTGCCAGCAGTTATCCATCCCCCGAAGCTTTCTTT CASSYPSPEAFF
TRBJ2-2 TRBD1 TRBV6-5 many TGTGCCAGCAGTGACCGTTTTCCCCAGGGGGCCGCCACCGGGGAGCTGTTTTTT CASSDRFPQGAATGELFF
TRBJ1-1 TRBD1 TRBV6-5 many TGTGCCAGCGTGGACAGGGGATGGAGCACTGAAGCTTTCTTT CASVDRGWSTEAFF
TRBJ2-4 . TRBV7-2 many TGTGCCAGCAGCTTACGAGACCGGGACATTCAGTACTTC CASSLRDRDIQYF
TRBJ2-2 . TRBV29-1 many TGCAGCGTTGACACCGGGGAGCTGTTTTTT CSVDTGELFF
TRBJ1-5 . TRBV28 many TGTGCCAGCAGGCCCACGCAGGGAACTAGCAATCAGCCCCAGCATTTT CASRPTQGTSNQPQHF
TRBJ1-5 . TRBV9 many TGTGCCAGCAGCCAAGGGGTAGGGAATCAGCCCCAGCATTTT CASSQGVGNQPQHF
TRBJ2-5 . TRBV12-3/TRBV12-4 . TGTGCCAGCAGTTTCAGGCCGGGGGGCAGGAGGCAAGAGACCCAGTACTTC CASSFRPGGRRQETQYF
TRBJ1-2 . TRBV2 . TGTGCCAGCAGTGAATGGAGGGCGGACTATGGCTACACCTTC CASSEWRADYGYTF
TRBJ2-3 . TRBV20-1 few TGCAGTGCAGGGGGTCGGGATACCTCTACAGATACGCAGTATTTT CSAGGRDTSTDTQYF
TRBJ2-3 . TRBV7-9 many TGTGCCAGCAGATCAGGGCAGGGAGATACGCAGTATTTT CASRSGQGDTQYF
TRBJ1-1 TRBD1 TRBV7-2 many TGTGCCAGCAGCTTCACAGGGGCAGGTGAAGCTTTCTTT CASSFTGAGEAFF
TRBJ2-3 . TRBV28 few TGTGCCAGCAGTGCGGGATCCACAGATACGCAGTATTTT CASSAGSTDTQYF
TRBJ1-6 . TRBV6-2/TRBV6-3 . TGTGCCAGCAGTTACCCCATACGGCCTTCACCCCTCCACTTT CASSYPIRPSPLHF
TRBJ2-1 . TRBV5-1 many TGCGCCAGCAGCCTCATACCGGGACAATCGGACAATGAGCAGTTCTTC CASSLIPGQSDNEQFF
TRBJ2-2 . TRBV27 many TGTGCCAGCAGTTTGGGTGCGGCTACCGGGGAGCTGTTTTTT CASSLGAATGELFF
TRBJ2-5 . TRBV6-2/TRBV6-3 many TGTGCCAGCAGGGACCTCGGGGAGACCCAGTACTTC CASRDLGETQYF
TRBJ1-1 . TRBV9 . TGTGCCAGCAGCGTAGGAGGGGAAACAGGTTTGGGCACTGAAGCTTTCTTT CASSVGGETGLGTEAFF
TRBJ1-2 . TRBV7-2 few TGTGCCAGCAGCCCCCGGGGGGCTGGTTCGGGTGGCTACACCTTC CASSPRGAGSGGYTF
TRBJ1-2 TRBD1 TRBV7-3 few TGTGCCAGCAGCTTAGGGACAGGGGGCGGCTACACCTTC CASSLGTGGGYTF
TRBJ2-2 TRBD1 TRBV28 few TGTGCCAGCAGTCCACAGGGGACATACGGGGAGCTGTTTTTT CASSPQGTYGELFF
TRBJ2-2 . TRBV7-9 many TGTGCCAGCAGCTTAGCAGTAACCGGGGAGCTGTTTTTT CASSLAVTGELFF
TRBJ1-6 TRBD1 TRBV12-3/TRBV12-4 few TGTGCCAGCAGTTTCGCGGACAGGGGGGGTTCACCCCTCCACTTT CASSFADRGGSPLHF
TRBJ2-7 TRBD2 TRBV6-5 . TGTGTCAGCAGTTATAGCGGGGCGAGCTCCTACGAGCAGTACTTC CVSSYSGASSYEQYF
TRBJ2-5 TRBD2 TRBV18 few TGTGCCAGCTCAGGTGGACTAGCGGGCCAGTCCGTGGCCCAGTACTTC CASSGGLAGQSVAQYF
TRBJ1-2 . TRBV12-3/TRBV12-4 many TGTGCCAGCAGCCCCGGCGGTTCTAACGGGGGCTACACCTTC CASSPGGSNGGYTF
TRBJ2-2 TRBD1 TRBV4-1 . TGCGCCAGCAGCCAGAGGACAGGGATTGATGCCGGGGAGCTGTTTTTT CASSQRTGIDAGELFF
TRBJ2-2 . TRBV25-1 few TGTGCCAGCAGTGAATATTGGGACGGGGAGCTGTTTTTT CASSEYWDGELFF
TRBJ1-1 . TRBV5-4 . TGTGCCACCTCGGGGGCGCCGAACACTGAAGCTTTCTTT CATSGAPNTEAFF
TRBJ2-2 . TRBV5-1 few TGCGCCAGCAGCTTTGTCGCCTTAGCGAACACCGGGGAGCTGTTTTTT CASSFVALANTGELFF